This T cell receptor (beta chain) is drawn from a study of blood T cell repertoires in COVID-19. On the study more broadly: PBMCs, B-cell-depleted T cells, or T cells provided the cDNA or gDNA that made up the material.

Assignments of participants to cohorts depended upon their own reported clinical history. Recovery meant two consecutive negative NP/OP PCR tests, professional clearance, or resolved symptoms. Source study methods: Researchers report that nucleated cell counts were estimated from reference gene primer amplification. The protocol was immunoSEQ multiplex PCR, while the TCRdb copy is restricted to in-frame clones and leaves out a portion. V and J calls and clone size are copied from that table; D and trimming were computed from the DNA. This sample has 200,000 or so clones; roughly 84% occur once, and the top ten carry roughly 6.9%. This CDR3 spans 14 amino acids. V lost 0 bases and J lost 11; bases outside the gene matches: 4. Germline CDR1 is SGDLS and CDR2 is YYNGEE.

The chain couples TRBV9 to TRBJ1-4; 10 bases are a match to TRBD1. Sequenced sample: PBMCs or T cells enriched from blood (not recorded which). The origin of this receptor is a man in his forties who had recovered from COVID-19. The DNA for the CDR3 is TGTGCCAGCAGCGTAGGACAGGGGGCAGGGAAACTGTTTTTT. As protein: CASSVGQGAGKLFF.